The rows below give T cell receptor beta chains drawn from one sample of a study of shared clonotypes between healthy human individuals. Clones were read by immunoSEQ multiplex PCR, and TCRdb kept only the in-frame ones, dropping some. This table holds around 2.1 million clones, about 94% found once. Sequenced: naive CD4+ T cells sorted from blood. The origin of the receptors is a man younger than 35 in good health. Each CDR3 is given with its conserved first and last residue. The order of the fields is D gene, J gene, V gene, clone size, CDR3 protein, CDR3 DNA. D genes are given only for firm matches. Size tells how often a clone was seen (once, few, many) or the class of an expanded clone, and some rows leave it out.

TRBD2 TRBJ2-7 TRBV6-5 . CASRRGASSEQYF TGTGCCAGCAGGCGGGGGGCCTCGAGCGAGCAGTACTTC
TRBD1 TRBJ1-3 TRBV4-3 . CASSQVLGQGYGNTIYF TGCGCCAGCAGCCAAGTGTTAGGACAGGGTTATGGAAACACCATATATTTT
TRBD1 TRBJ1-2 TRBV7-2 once CASSLGGQDYGYTF TGTGCCAGCAGCTTAGGGGGACAGGACTATGGCTACACCTTC
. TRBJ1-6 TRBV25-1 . CASSSGGFYNSPLHF TGTGCCAGCAGTTCGGGAGGGTTTTATAATTCACCCCTCCACTTT
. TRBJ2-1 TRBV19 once CASTARGQDEQFF TGTGCCAGTACCGCACGGGGCCAGGATGAGCAGTTCTTC
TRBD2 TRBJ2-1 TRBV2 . CASRLAGGVNNEQFF TGTGCCAGCAGACTAGCGGGGGGGGTGAACAATGAGCAGTTCTTC
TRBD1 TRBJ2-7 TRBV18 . CASWRSGGATDEQYF TGTGCCAGCTGGCGCTCAGGGGGCGCGACGGACGAGCAGTACTTC
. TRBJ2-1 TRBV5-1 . CASSLPGNEQFF TGCGCCAGCAGCTTGCCAGGGAATGAGCAGTTCTTC
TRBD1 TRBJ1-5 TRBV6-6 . CASSQTGSGQPQHF TGTGCCAGCAGCCAGACAGGGTCGGGTCAGCCCCAGCATTTT
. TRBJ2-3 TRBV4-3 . CASSQDLGRGELADTQYF TGCGCCAGCAGCCAAGATTTGGGTAGGGGCGAATTGGCAGATACGCAGTATTTT
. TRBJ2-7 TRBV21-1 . CASITLGLARFYEQYF TGTGCCAGCATCACACTGGGACTAGCAAGATTCTACGAGCAGTACTTC
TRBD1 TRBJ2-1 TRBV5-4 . CASSTGQEPYNEQFF TGTGCCAGCAGCACGGGACAGGAGCCCTACAATGAGCAGTTCTTC
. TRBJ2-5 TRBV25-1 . CASSEYGEETQYF TGTGCCAGCAGTGAATACGGGGAAGAGACCCAGTACTTC
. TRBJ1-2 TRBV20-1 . CSARDLGGTF TGCAGTGCTCGGGACTTGGGGGGGACCTTC
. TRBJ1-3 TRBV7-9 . CASGFDTIYF TGTGCCAGCGGCTTCGACACCATATATTTT
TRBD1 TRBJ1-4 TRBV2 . CASGRTGEREKLFF TGTGCCAGCGGCCGGACAGGGGAGAGGGAAAAACTGTTTTTT
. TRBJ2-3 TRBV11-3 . CASSGGSYPSTDTQYF TGTGCCAGCAGCGGCGGCTCCTACCCTAGCACAGATACGCAGTATTTT
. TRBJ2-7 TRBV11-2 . CASSLTDSYEQYF TGTGCCAGCAGCTTGACAGACTCCTACGAGCAGTACTTC
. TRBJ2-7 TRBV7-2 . CASSPYSSYEQYF TGTGCCAGCAGCCCATATAGCTCCTACGAGCAGTACTTC
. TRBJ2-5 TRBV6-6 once CASSSWGRGNQETQYF TGTGCCAGCAGTTCCTGGGGGCGGGGAAACCAAGAGACCCAGTACTTC
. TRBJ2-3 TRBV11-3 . CASSSDRTDTQYF TGTGCCAGCAGCTCCGACAGGACAGATACGCAGTATTTT
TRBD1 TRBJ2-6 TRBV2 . CASSEAGQLAGANVLTF TGTGCCAGCAGTGAAGCGGGACAGCTCGCTGGGGCCAACGTCCTGACTTTC
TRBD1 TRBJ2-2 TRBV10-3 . CAISTGQGGPGELFF TGTGCCATCAGCACTGGACAGGGGGGGCCCGGGGAGCTGTTTTTT
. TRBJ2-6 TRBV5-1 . CASSFGRYSGANVLTF TGCGCCAGCAGCTTTGGACGGTACTCTGGGGCCAACGTCCTGACTTTC
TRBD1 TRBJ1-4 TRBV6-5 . CASSKGAIGKLFF TGTGCCAGCAGTAAGGGGGCAATCGGGAAGCTGTTTTTT
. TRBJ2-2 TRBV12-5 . CASGWRGLNTGELFF TGTGCTAGTGGTTGGAGGGGACTTAACACCGGGGAGCTGTTTTTT
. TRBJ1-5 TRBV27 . CASSLRGWVGSNQPQHF TGTGCCAGCAGTTTAAGGGGATGGGTGGGGAGCAATCAGCCCCAGCATTTT
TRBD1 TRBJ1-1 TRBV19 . CASMTGVRAFF TGTGCCAGCATGACAGGGGTGAGAGCTTTCTTT
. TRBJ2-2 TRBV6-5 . CASSGVIGELFF TGTGCCAGCAGTGGGGTTATCGGGGAGCTGTTTTTT
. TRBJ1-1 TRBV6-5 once CASTINRFSGTEAFF TGTGCCAGCACCATAAATAGGTTCAGTGGGACTGAAGCTTTCTTT
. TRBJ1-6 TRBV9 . CASSLAGNNSPLHF TGTGCCAGCAGCCTCGCAGGGAACAATTCACCCCTCCACTTT
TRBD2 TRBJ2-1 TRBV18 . CASSPPASGGARNEQFF TGTGCCAGCTCACCACCGGCTAGCGGGGGGGCAAGAAATGAGCAGTTCTTC
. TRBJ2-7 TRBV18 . CASSRGGVYEQYF TGTGCCAGCTCACGAGGGGGAGTTTATGAGCAGTACTTC